This T cell receptor beta chain was profiled in a study of Ad26.COV2.S vaccination and SARS-CoV-2 variants. Study results and limitations: There was reportedly substantial breadth in spike-specific CD8+ and CD4+ T cell responses after vaccination.

The CDR3 totals 14 residues. Trimming took off 0 bases at V and 4 bases at J, with 8 bases between the two ends. In germline, CDR1 is SGHRS, CDR2 YFSETQ. Libraries were prepared by immunoSEQ multiplex PCR; TCRdb keeps only in-frame clonotypes and omits some of them. The top ten hold 2.9% of the sample, which has 200,000 to 300,000 clones, 70% to 90% seen once. On this clone itself: Its antigen is currently unknown.

Treatment described: 15 to 20 received Ad26.COV2.S at low or high dose, single or two shots; about 5 received placebo; per-sample allocation not given. The samples date from day 63 after the first vaccine or placebo injection. This Boston cohort included adults aged 18-55 years. An Ad26 vector carrying the Wuhan-strain SARS-CoV-2 spike served as the vaccine. This clonotype was obtained from a person between 18 and 65 years old who received the Ad26.COV2.S COVID-19 vaccine or a placebo. Sample: peripheral blood, taken in a trial of Ad26.COV2.S vaccine versus placebo. The V gene is TRBV5-1, the J gene TRBJ1-3; D is uncertain. CDR3 loop: CASSLAEIGNTIYF. DNA of the CDR3: TGCGCCAGCAGCTTGGCAGAGATAGGAAACACCATATATTTT.